This TCR beta chain appears in the sequencing data of a study of cytomegalovirus exposure and HLA in healthy donors. This table comes from immunoSEQ multiplex PCR, and its TCRdb copy is limited to in-frame clones, with some not included. In the table there are 250,000 to 300,000 clones, around 91% of which are singletons. Overall study results and limits: There were some 150 TCR beta chains listed as cytomegalovirus-associated. There were a few CMV-associated chains whose specificity for CMV antigens was confirmed in vitro.

Points on this clone: Its antigen remains unidentified.

This CDR3 has 16 residues. Trimming shortened V by 1 base and J by 2 bases, and 14 bases separated the two germline ends. Per the germline V gene, CDR1 is SGHTA and CDR2 is FQGNSA. Source material: PBMCs. This TCR was sampled from a woman between 18 and 29 years old in good health and CMV-seronegative. The chain uses TRBV7-2 and TRBJ1-1; tentative D call: TRBD1 (5 bases). The CDR3 sequence is CASSLGLGRDNTEAFF. CDR3 nucleotides: TGTGCCAGCAGCTTAGGACTAGGCAGGGATAACACTGAAGCTTTCTTT.